This T cell receptor (beta chain) was sequenced in a study of shared clonotypes between healthy human individuals. Study-wide background: Sampling drew on donors who were a couple of women and a few men aged 18 to 49. Study-wide points: Clonotypes that were shared across several donors made up 4.5% to 5% of naive CD4 clonotypes. Relative to clonotypes present in all four donors, those not shared had lower generation probabilities. Naive subsets usually exceeded memory subsets in estimated richness.

Sequenced by immunoSEQ multiplex PCR; TCRdb stores in-frame clones only, minus some. The sample gives about 2 million clones, roughly 94% of which show up once; more than 0.1% is in the top ten. For this clone: Antigen: not known.

This CDR3 is 13 amino acids long. In germline, CDR1 is SGHNT, CDR2 YENEEA. The germline V and J ends were trimmed by 1 base and 6 bases, with 9 bases remaining between them. The sample taken for sequencing was naive CD4+ T cells sorted from blood. Documented subset: CD45RA+ positively selected. The clonotype comes from a man aged 18 to 29 in good health. This chain connects TRBV11-3 to TRBJ1-1; the D is unclear. CDR3 loop: CASSLAGSAEAFF. In DNA form, the CDR3 reads TGTGCCAGCAGCTTAGCGGGGTCCGCTGAAGCTTTCTTT.